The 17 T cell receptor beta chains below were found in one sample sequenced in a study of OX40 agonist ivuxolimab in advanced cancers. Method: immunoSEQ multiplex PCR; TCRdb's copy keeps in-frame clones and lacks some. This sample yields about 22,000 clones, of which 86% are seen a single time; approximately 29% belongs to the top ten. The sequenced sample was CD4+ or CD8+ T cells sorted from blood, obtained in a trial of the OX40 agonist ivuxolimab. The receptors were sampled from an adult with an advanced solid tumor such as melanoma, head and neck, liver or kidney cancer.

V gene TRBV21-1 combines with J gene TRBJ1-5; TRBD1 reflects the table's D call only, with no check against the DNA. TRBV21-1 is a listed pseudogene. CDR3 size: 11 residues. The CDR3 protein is CASKGAQPQHF. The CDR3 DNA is TGTGCCAGCAAGGGGGCCCAGCCCCAGCATTTT.

The CDR3 bases are TGTGCCAGCAGTTCGGCGGGCGCAGGGGATGGCTACACCTTC. This gives the protein CASSSAGAGDGYTF. This rearrangement joins TRBV27 to TRBJ1-2, with D perhaps matching TRBD1 (6 bases). The germline CDR1 and CDR2 sequences are MNHEY and SMNVEV (reference sequence). V was shortened by 4 bases and J by 6 bases, with 15 bases between the two germline ends. The CDR3 has 14 residues.

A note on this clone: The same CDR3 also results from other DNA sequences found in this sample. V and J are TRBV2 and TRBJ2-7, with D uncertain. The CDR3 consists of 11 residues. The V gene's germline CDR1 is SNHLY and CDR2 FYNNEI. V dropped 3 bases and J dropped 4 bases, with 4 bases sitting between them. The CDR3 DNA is TGTGCCAGCAGTGACAGTTACGAGCAGTACTTC. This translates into CASSDSYEQYF. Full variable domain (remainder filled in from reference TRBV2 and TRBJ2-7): EPEVTQTPSHQVTQMGQEVILRCVPISNHLYFYWYRQILGQKVEFLVSFYNNEISEKSEIFDDQFSVERPDGSNFTLKIRSTKLEDSAMYFCASSDSYEQYFGPGTRLTVT.

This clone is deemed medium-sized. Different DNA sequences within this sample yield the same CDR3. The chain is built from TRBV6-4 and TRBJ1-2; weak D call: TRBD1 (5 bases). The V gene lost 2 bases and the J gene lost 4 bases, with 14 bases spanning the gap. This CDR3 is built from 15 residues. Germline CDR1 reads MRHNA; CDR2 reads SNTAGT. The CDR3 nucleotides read TGTGCCAGCAGTGACACGCCACAGGCTCTCTATGGCTACACCTTC. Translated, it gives CASSDTPQALYGYTF.

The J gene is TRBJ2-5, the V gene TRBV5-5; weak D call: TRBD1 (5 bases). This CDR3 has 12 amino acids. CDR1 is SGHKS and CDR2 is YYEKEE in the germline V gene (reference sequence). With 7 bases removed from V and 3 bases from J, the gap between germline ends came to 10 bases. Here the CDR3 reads CASQGREETQYF. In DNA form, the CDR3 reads TGTGCCAGCCAAGGCAGGGAAGAGACCCAGTACTTC.

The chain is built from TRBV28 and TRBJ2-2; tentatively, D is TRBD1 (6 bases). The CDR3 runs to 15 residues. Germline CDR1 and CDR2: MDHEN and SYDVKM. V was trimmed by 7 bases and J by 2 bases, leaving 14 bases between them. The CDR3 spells CASTTGTINTGELFF. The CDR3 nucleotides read TGTGCCAGCACCACCGGGACAATAAACACCGGGGAGCTGTTTTTT.

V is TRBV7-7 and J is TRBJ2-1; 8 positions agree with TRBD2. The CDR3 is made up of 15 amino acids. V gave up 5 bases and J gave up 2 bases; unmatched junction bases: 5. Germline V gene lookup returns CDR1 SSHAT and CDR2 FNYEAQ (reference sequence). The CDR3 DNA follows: TGTGCCAGCAGCACCTGGACTAGCCCCTACAATGAGCAGTTCTTC. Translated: CASSTWTSPYNEQFF.

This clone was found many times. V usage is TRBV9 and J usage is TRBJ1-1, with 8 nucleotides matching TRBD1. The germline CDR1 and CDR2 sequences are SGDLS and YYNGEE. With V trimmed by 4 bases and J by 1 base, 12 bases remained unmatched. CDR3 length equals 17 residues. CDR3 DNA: TGTGCCAGCAGCCCGACAGGGGCGCGGAAACGGAACACTGAAGCTTTCTTT. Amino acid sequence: CASSPTGARKRNTEAFF. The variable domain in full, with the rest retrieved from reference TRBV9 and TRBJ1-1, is DSGVTQTPKHLITATGQRVTLRCSPRSGDLSVYWYQQSLDQGLQFLIQYYNGEERAKGNILERFSAQQFPDLHSELNLSSLELGDSALYFCASSPTGARKRNTEAFFGQGTRLTVV.

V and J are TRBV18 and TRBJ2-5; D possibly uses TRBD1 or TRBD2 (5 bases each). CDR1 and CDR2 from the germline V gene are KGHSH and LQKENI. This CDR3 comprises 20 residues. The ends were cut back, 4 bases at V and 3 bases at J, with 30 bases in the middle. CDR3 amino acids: CASSREPGPKQMRREETQYF. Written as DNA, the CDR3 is TGTGCCAGCTCACGTGAACCGGGACCTAAACAAATGCGGAGAGAAGAGACCCAGTACTTC.

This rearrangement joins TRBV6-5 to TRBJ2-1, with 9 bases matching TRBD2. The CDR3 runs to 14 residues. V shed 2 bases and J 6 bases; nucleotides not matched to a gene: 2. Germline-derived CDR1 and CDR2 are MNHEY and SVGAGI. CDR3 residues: CASSYLGLANEQFF. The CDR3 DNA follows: TGTGCCAGCAGTTACCTGGGACTAGCCAATGAGCAGTTCTTC.

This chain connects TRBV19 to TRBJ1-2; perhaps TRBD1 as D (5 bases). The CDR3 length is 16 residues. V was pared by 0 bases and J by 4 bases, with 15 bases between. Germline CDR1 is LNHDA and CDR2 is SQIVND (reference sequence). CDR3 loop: CASSIDGPDKGYGYTF. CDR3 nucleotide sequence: TGTGCCAGTAGTATAGATGGTCCGGACAAGGGCTATGGCTACACCTTC.

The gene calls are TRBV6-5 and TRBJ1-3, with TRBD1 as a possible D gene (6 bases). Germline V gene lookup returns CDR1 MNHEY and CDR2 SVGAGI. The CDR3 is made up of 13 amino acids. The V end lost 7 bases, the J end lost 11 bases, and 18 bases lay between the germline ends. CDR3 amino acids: CASNRKQGRAIYF. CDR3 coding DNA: TGTGCCAGCAACAGAAAACAGGGTAGGGCCATATATTTT.

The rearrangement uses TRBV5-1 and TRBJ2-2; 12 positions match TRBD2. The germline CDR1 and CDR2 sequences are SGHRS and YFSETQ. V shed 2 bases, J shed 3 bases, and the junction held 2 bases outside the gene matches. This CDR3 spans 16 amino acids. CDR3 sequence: CASSFGLAGYTGELFF. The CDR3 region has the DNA TGCGCCAGCAGCTTCGGACTAGCGGGGTACACCGGGGAGCTGTTTTTT.

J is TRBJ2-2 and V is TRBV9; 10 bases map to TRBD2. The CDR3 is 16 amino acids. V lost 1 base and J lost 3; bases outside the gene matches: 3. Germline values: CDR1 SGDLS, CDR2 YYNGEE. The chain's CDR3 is CASSVTSGEDTGELFF. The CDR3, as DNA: TGTGCCAGCAGCGTAACTAGCGGGGAGGACACCGGGGAGCTGTTTTTT.

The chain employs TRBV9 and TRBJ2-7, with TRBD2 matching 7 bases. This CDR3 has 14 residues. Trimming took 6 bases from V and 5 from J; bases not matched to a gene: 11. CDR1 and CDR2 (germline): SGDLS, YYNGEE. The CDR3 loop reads CASTPYGGGHEQYF. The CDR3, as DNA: TGTGCCAGCACCCCGTACGGGGGAGGGCACGAGCAGTACTTC.

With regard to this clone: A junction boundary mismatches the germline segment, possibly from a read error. CDR3 in amino acids: CASKAGTEDF. CDR3 nucleotides: TGTGCCAGCAAGGCCGGGACGGAAGACTTC. V is TRBV2 and J is TRBJ2-7; perhaps D is TRBD1 or TRBD2 (5 bases each). This CDR3 spans 10 amino acids. Germline V gene data show CDR1 as SNHLY and CDR2 as FYNNEI.

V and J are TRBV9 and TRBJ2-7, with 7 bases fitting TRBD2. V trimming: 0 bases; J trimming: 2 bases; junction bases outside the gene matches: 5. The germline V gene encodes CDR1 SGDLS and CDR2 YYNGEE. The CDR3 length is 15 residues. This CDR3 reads CASSVAASGTYEQYF. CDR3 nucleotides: TGTGCCAGCAGCGTAGCGGCTAGCGGCACCTACGAGCAGTACTTC.